These 26 T cell receptor beta chains came from one sample sequenced in a study of T cells in Graves' hyperthyroidism and ophthalmopathy. Researchers took RNA transcripts and amplified the TCR beta CDR3 regions from them. Initially, a first-round RT-PCR of the TCR CDR3 employed the HTBI primer set. MiXCR, run by TCRdb on the multiplex PCR reads, gives a single entry per CDR3 protein. The profile covers around 540,000 distinct CDR3 sequences, with under 60% appearing a single time and about 7.9% taken by the ten largest. Source material: peripheral blood or thyroid tissue (not recorded which). The receptors here all came from a woman aged 18-29 years with Graves' hyperthyroidism.

A remark on this clonotype: A much larger clone is a single base away; this may be a read error. The rearrangement joins TRBV4-1 to TRBJ1-2; weak D call: TRBD1 (5 bases). Deletions cut 6 bases from V and 4 bases from J, with 15 bases between. Germline V gene lookup returns CDR1 MGHRA and CDR2 YSYEKL. The CDR3 is 14 amino acids. The CDR3 nucleotides read TGCGCCAGCAGGCCAGTTACGAGGGGCTATGGCTACACCTTC. As protein: CASRPVTRGYGYTF.

The chain carries TRBV10-3 and TRBJ2-7; 9 positions match TRBD1. Germline V gives CDR1 ENHRY, CDR2 SYGVKD. V trimming: 5 bases; J trimming: 1 base; junction bases outside the gene matches: 6. This CDR3 has 15 amino acids. The CDR3: CAISSPGQGSYEQYF. CDR3 DNA sequence: TGTGCCATCAGTTCCCCGGGACAGGGATCCTACGAGCAGTACTTC.

This chain joins TRBV15 and TRBJ1-4, with 8 bases aligning to TRBD1. Germline V gene lookup returns CDR1 LNHNV and CDR2 YYDKDF (reference sequence). V shed 3 bases and J 11 bases; nucleotides not matched to a gene: 2. The CDR3 totals 12 residues. CDR3 bases: TGTGCCACCAGCAGGGACAGGGATAAACTGTTTTTT. It codes for CATSRDRDKLFF.

This clonotype was found once. Lacking the conserved final phenylalanine or tryptophan, this CDR3 likely reflects a read error. It is unclear where the CDR3 begins or ends on the DNA, so no DNA is shown, and the CDR3 is as TCRdb lists it. J is TRBJ1-4 and V is TRBV7-3. The germline gives CDR1 SGHTA, CDR2 FQGTGA. With termini counted, the CDR3 has 8 amino acids. CDR3 sequence: CASSQSGD.

The V call is TRBV28, the J call TRBJ2-7; tentative D call: TRBD1 (6 bases). V was shortened by 4 bases and J by 0 bases, with 22 bases between the two germline ends. CDR3 length equals 18 residues. Germline CDR1 and CDR2: MDHEN and SYDVKM. The DNA for the CDR3 is TGTGCCAGCAGTTACCGACTCGCATACAGGGACGGCTCCTACGAGCAGTACTTC. This translates into CASSYRLAYRDGSYEQYF.

V usage is TRBV29-1 and J usage is TRBJ2-7; 7 nucleotides align to TRBD2. V shed 4 bases and J 6 bases; nucleotides not matched to a gene: 3. There are 11 residues in the CDR3. Germline CDR1 SQVTM, CDR2 ANQGSEA. DNA of the CDR3: TGCAGCGTTGTGGCGGGAGCCGAGCAGTACTTC. It codes for CSVVAGAEQYF.

V is TRBV29-1 and J is TRBJ2-7, with D perhaps TRBD1 or TRBD2 (6 bases each). The CDR3 consists of 12 residues. The V end was cut by 8 bases, the J end by 2 bases, with 13 bases between. The germline gives CDR1 SQVTM, CDR2 ANQGSEA. The CDR3 sequence: CSTRDKAYEQYF. As DNA, the CDR3 is TGCAGCACGCGGGACAAGGCCTACGAGCAGTACTTC.

The CDR3 coding sequence is TGTGCCAGCAGCTCGCGGACTAGCAGACAAGAGACCCAGTACTTC. Its protein product is CASSSRTSRQETQYF. The V call is TRBV2, the J call TRBJ2-5, with 8 bases aligning to TRBD2. This CDR3 contains 15 residues. The germline gives CDR1 SNHLY, CDR2 FYNNEI. V was pared by 6 bases and J by 2 bases, with 8 bases of the junction left unmatched. Looking up the rest from reference TRBV2 and TRBJ2-5 gives the full variable domain: EPEVTQTPSHQVTQMGQEVILRCVPISNHLYFYWYRQILGQKVEFLVSFYNNEISEKSEIFDDQFSVERPDGSNFTLKIRSTKLEDSAMYFCASSSRTSRQETQYFGPGTRLLVL.

The chain is built from TRBV7-2 and TRBJ1-1; 10 positions match TRBD1. The CDR3 has 18 residues. J lost 4 bases, V lost 1 base, and 12 bases had no gene match. Germline CDR1 reads SGHTA; CDR2 reads FQGNSA. DNA of the CDR3: TGTGCCAGCAGCTTAGGCTCCACAGCCGGGACAGGGGTCACTGAAGCTTTCTTT. It translates to CASSLGSTAGTGVTEAFF.

The chain uses TRBV5-1 and TRBJ1-1, with 7 bases matching TRBD1. J lost 0 bases, V lost 7 bases, and 9 bases had no gene match. CDR3 length: 15 amino acids. Germline loops: CDR1 SGHRS, CDR2 YFSETQ. CDR3 in amino acids: CASQATGDMNTEAFF. The CDR3 DNA sequence: TGCGCCAGCCAAGCTACAGGGGACATGAACACTGAAGCTTTCTTT.

The chain carries TRBV25-1 and TRBJ2-6; D unresolved. The CDR3 is 15 amino acids. Germline V gives CDR1 MGHDK, CDR2 SYGVNS. V lost 8 bases to trimming and J lost 0 bases, with 11 bases between them. The CDR3 nucleotides are TGTGCCAGCTTGGGGTTGCACTCTGGGGCCAACGTCCTGACTTTC. Its protein is CASLGLHSGANVLTF.

Remarks on this clonotype: A much larger clone differs from this one at a single base, so this may be a read error. The chain links TRBV10-3 to TRBJ1-1, with D perhaps matching TRBD1 (6 bases). Germline CDR1 ENHRY, CDR2 SYGVKD. Trimming stripped 4 bases from V and 0 bases from J, with 9 bases between. The CDR3 extends over 14 amino acids. The CDR3 spells CAISVGTMNTEAFF. CDR3 coding DNA: TGTGCCATCAGTGTCGGGACAATGAACACTGAAGCTTTCTTT.

In DNA, the CDR3 is TGTGCCAGCGCCCGAATAGACGAGCAGTACTTC. This translates into CASARIDEQYF. This chain connects TRBV6-5 to TRBJ2-7; D uncertain. CDR3 length: 11 amino acids. Germline loops: CDR1 MNHEY, CDR2 SVGAGI. Trimming removed 8 bases from V and 5 bases from J, with 10 bases in between.

This sequence joins TRBV11-2 and TRBJ2-7; 8 bases agree with TRBD2. The junction had 16 bases not matched to a gene; V was cut back by 2 bases and J by 1 base. The CDR3 sequence is 19 residues long. Germline V CDR1 and CDR2: SGHAT, FQNNGV. The CDR3: CASSLSPSSRREASYEQYF. The CDR3 nucleotides are TGTGCCAGCAGCTTATCTCCCTCTAGCAGGCGGGAGGCTTCCTACGAGCAGTACTTC.

This clonotype was detected only a few times. This rearrangement joins TRBV19 to TRBJ2-7; D remains unclear. This CDR3 is built from 12 residues. The V gene lost 4 bases and the J gene lost 5 bases, with 9 bases spanning the gap. The germline CDR1 and CDR2 sequences are LNHDA and SQIVND (reference sequence). CDR3 sequence reads: CASSNQAHEQYF. CDR3 in DNA: TGTGCCAGTAGTAATCAAGCGCACGAGCAGTACTTC.

The chain employs TRBV7-2 and TRBJ2-5; D is uncertain. V lost 8 bases, J lost 5 bases, and 18 bases lay in between. This CDR3 has 14 amino acids. Germline V gene lookup returns CDR1 SGHTA and CDR2 FQGNSA. The CDR3, as DNA: TGTGCCAGCTCACCACGGGCAGGTGACGAGACCCAGTACTTC. Its protein product is CASSPRAGDETQYF.

The chain employs TRBV12-5 and TRBJ1-5; D remains unclear. The germline V gene encodes CDR1 LGHNT and CDR2 FRNRAP. V lost 0 bases, J lost 6 bases, and 6 bases lay in between. The CDR3 is 13 amino acids. The CDR3 nucleotides are TGTGCTAGTGGTTTGGTACCTGCTCAGCCCCAGCATTTT. Encoded protein: CASGLVPAQPQHF.

This clonotype was seen ten or more times. The rearrangement uses TRBV9 and TRBJ1-1, with 8 positions matching TRBD1. This CDR3 comprises 15 residues. CDR1 is SGDLS, CDR2 YYNGEE, per germline. V lost 3 bases to trimming and J lost 11 bases; unmatched junction nucleotides: 15. The CDR3 nucleotides are TGTGCCAGCAGCGAGTACGGGACAGGAGGACTTAGGGCTTTCTTT. It is translated as CASSEYGTGGLRAFF.

Turning to this clonotype: One end of the junction fails to match germline, which may point to a read error. The DNA of the CDR3 is TGTGCCAGCAGTGCCGAGAGGGGCTACGAGCAGTACTTC. It is translated as CASSAERGYEQYF. J is TRBJ2-7 and V is TRBV10-3; D possibly uses TRBD1 or TRBD2 (5 bases each). CDR3 length equals 13 residues. The germline V gene has CDR1 ENHRY and CDR2 SYGVKD.

This clonotype was observed many times. V is TRBV10-3 and J is TRBJ1-5; the match to TRBD1 covers 7 bases. The length of the CDR3 is 15 residues. Germline V gene lookup returns CDR1 ENHRY and CDR2 SYGVKD. The V gene end was trimmed by 3 bases and the J gene end by 4 bases; junction bases not matched to a gene: 6. CDR3 protein: CAISEAGGPNQPQHF. The CDR3, as DNA: TGTGCCATCAGTGAAGCAGGGGGACCAAATCAGCCCCAGCATTTT.

The genes are TRBV7-2 and TRBJ1-2; TRBD1 agrees at 7 bases. Germline V gene sequence: CDR1 SGHTA, CDR2 FQGNSA. This CDR3 is 20 amino acids long. The ends lost 8 bases at V and 3 bases at J; junction bases unmatched: 27. CDR3: CASPGRRYAGGSEMDYGYTF. The CDR3, as DNA: TGTGCCAGCCCTGGTCGGAGGTACGCAGGGGGATCTGAAATGGACTATGGCTACACCTTC. Full variable domain (missing parts from reference TRBV7-2 and TRBJ1-2): GAGVSQSPSNKVTEKGKDVELRCDPISGHTALYWYRQSLGQGLEFLIYFQGNSAPDKSGLPSDRFSAERTGGSVSTLTIQRTQQEDSAVYLCASPGRRYAGGSEMDYGYTFGSGTRLTVV.

This clonotype was seen more than once but under ten times. The genes are TRBV7-3 and TRBJ1-1; possible D gene TRBD1, 5 bases. The ends were cut back, 8 bases at V and 0 bases at J, with 19 bases in the middle. The CDR3 consists of 16 residues. Germline V gene lookup returns CDR1 SGHTA and CDR2 FQGTGA. Written as DNA, the CDR3 is TGTGCCAGCTCAGAAAGATTCGACAGCATGAACACTGAAGCTTTCTTT. This translates into CASSERFDSMNTEAFF.

V is TRBV9 and J is TRBJ2-6, with D maybe TRBD2 (5 bases). The germline V gene has CDR1 SGDLS and CDR2 YYNGEE. The CDR3 is 18 residues long. Trimming removed 5 bases at V and 0 bases at J, with 18 bases between. The CDR3 reads CASSLWAGLSSGANVLTF. The DNA of the CDR3 is TGTGCCAGCAGTTTATGGGCAGGACTTTCCTCTGGGGCCAACGTCCTGACTTTC.

The chain carries TRBV7-2 and TRBJ2-6; no clear D gene. The length of the CDR3 is 15 residues. Trimming stripped 5 bases from V and 0 bases from J, with 8 bases between. Germline V lookup: CDR1 SGHTA, CDR2 FQGNSA. This chain's CDR3 is CASSRAASGANVLTF. The CDR3 DNA is TGTGCCAGCAGCCGGGCCGCCTCTGGGGCCAACGTCCTGACTTTC.

There are a few counts of this clonotype. The J gene is TRBJ2-7, the V gene TRBV14; 10 bases are shared with TRBD2. Germline V gene lookup returns CDR1 SGHDN and CDR2 FVKESK. There are 15 residues in the CDR3. V shed 3 bases, J shed 5 bases, and the junction held 7 bases outside the gene matches. Here the CDR3 DNA reads TGTGCCAGCAGCCACCCTAGACTAGCGGGTCACGAGCAGTACTTC. This gives the protein CASSHPRLAGHEQYF.

V and J are TRBV7-9 and TRBJ1-4; possibly TRBD1 for D (6 bases). This CDR3 contains 14 residues. The germline CDR1 and CDR2 sequences are SEHNR and FQNEAQ (reference sequence). V was trimmed by 5 bases and J by 8 bases, leaving 15 bases between them. CDR3 coding DNA: TGTGCCAGCAGCACCGGGACACGGGGGGAAAAACTGTTTTTT. Translating it yields CASSTGTRGEKLFF.